Following are 31 T cell receptor beta chains from one sample sequenced in a study of CD8 T cells in ankylosing spondylitis. TCRdb used MiXCR to reprocess the 5' RACE reads, holding one entry per CDR3 protein. The sample comprises 150,000 to 200,000 distinct CDR3 sequences, around 9.6% of which are singletons, and about 16% rests with the top ten. Specimen: blood, either unsorted or a sorted T cell fraction (not recorded which). The receptors stem from a female donor with ankylosing spondylitis or in good health (not recorded which).

This sequence joins TRBV9 and TRBJ2-3; 8 nucleotides align to TRBD2. The CDR3 has 14 amino acids. CDR1 is SGDLS and CDR2 is YYNGEE in the germline V gene. V shed 3 bases, J shed 4 bases, and the junction held 4 bases outside the gene matches. CDR3 sequence: CASSASGSADTQYF. In DNA form, the CDR3 reads TGTGCCAGCAGCGCCAGCGGGAGTGCAGATACGCAGTATTTT.

The chain links TRBV15 to TRBJ2-5; TRBD1 agrees at 11 bases. The V and J ends lost 0 bases and 7 bases, in that order; junction bases with no gene match: 13. CDR1 and CDR2 (germline): LNHNV, YYDKDF (reference sequence). The CDR3 is 18 residues long. The CDR3 region is CATSRDRGGQGDGGTQYF. The CDR3 region has the DNA TGTGCCACCAGCAGAGATAGAGGGGGACAGGGGGATGGTGGGACCCAGTACTTC.

V is TRBV28 and J is TRBJ2-4; 9 bases line up with TRBD2. CDR3 length: 15 residues. From germline, CDR1 is MDHEN and CDR2 SYDVKM. V was clipped by 7 bases and J by 1 base; unmatched bases: 5. This CDR3 reads CASTAGGRAKNIQYF. The CDR3 DNA reads TGTGCCAGCACGGCGGGAGGGCGGGCCAAAAACATTCAGTACTTC.

The rearrangement uses TRBV4-1 and TRBJ2-3; D is unclear. The CDR3 length is 14 residues. Trimming removed 2 bases from V and 1 base from J, with 7 bases in between. The germline V gene encodes CDR1 MGHRA and CDR2 YSYEKL. CDR3 sequence (DNA): TGCGCCAGCAGCCAATCCTTAGGCACAGATACGCAGTATTTT. Translation: CASSQSLGTDTQYF.

This chain connects TRBV9 to TRBJ2-5, with 8 nucleotides matching TRBD2. Trimming removed 3 bases from V and 5 bases from J; junction bases left unmatched: 9. Germline V gives CDR1 SGDLS, CDR2 YYNGEE. The CDR3 sequence is 15 residues long. The CDR3 reads CASSDPSGSSETQYF. The CDR3, as DNA: TGTGCCAGCAGCGACCCGAGCGGGAGTTCGGAGACCCAGTACTTC. The full variable domain, with the rest looked up from reference TRBV9 and TRBJ2-5, is DSGVTQTPKHLITATGQRVTLRCSPRSGDLSVYWYQQSLDQGLQFLIQYYNGEERAKGNILERFSAQQFPDLHSELNLSSLELGDSALYFCASSDPSGSSETQYFGPGTRLLVL.

Only a few counts were recorded for this clonotype. The chain links TRBV20-1 to TRBJ2-3; D may be TRBD1 or TRBD2 (5 bases each). CDR1 is DFQATT, CDR2 SNEGSKA, per germline (reference sequence). V was cut by 3 bases and J by 1 base, with 14 bases left in between. This CDR3 has 15 amino acids. This chain's CDR3 is CSARGVGMGTDTQYF. The CDR3 DNA reads TGCAGTGCTAGGGGGGTCGGGATGGGCACAGATACGCAGTATTTT.

This clonotype was observed at least ten times. The V gene is TRBV5-1, the J gene TRBJ2-5; maybe TRBD1 (5 bases). The V and J ends lost 1 base and 2 bases respectively, with 6 bases between them. The CDR3 covers 13 residues. Germline CDR1 SGHRS, CDR2 YFSETQ. The CDR3 DNA sequence: TGCGCCAGCAGCTTGCCAGGGCAAGAGACCCAGTACTTC. Protein: CASSLPGQETQYF.

This clonotype was detected ten times or more. The genes are TRBV20-1 and TRBJ2-1; 10 nucleotides agree with TRBD2. J lost 2 bases, V lost 5 bases, and 9 bases had no gene match. The CDR3 contains 16 residues. Germline V lookup: CDR1 DFQATT, CDR2 SNEGSKA (reference sequence). CDR3 amino acids: CSAEGRLAGPYNEQFF. CDR3 coding DNA: TGCAGTGCTGAGGGCCGACTAGCGGGCCCCTACAATGAGCAGTTCTTC.

The chain combines TRBV30 with TRBJ2-7, with a tentative D call TRBD1 (6 bases). Germline V gene sequence: CDR1 GTSNPN, CDR2 SVGIG (reference sequence). The CDR3 extends over 13 amino acids. The ends were cut back, 1 base at V and 3 bases at J, with 10 bases in the middle. For the CDR3, the DNA is TGTGCCTGGAGTGGGGGGACAAACTACGAGCAGTACTTC. It is translated as CAWSGGTNYEQYF.

V is TRBV4-1 and J is TRBJ1-2; D not certain. CDR3 length: 15 amino acids. Germline V gene data show CDR1 as MGHRA and CDR2 as YSYEKL. Trimming took off 0 bases at V and 4 bases at J, with 12 bases between the two ends. Here the CDR3 reads CASSQDPGSIYGYTF. CDR3 in DNA: TGCGCCAGCAGCCAAGATCCCGGGAGTATCTATGGCTACACCTTC.

This chain joins TRBV19 and TRBJ2-3, with D perhaps matching TRBD2 (5 bases). V lost 9 bases, J lost 1 base, and 26 bases lay in between. Germline loops: CDR1 LNHDA, CDR2 SQIVND (reference sequence). The CDR3 runs to 18 residues. The CDR3 coding sequence is TGTGCCAGCATCCGGGAACACTCCCTTCTTGTGGGCACAGATACGCAGTATTTT. The encoded protein is CASIREHSLLVGTDTQYF.

This clonotype has more than one count but fewer than ten. The rearrangement links TRBV27 to TRBJ1-2; no clear D. The germline CDR1 and CDR2 sequences are MNHEY and SMNVEV (reference sequence). The length of the CDR3 is 13 residues. Deletions cut 4 bases from V and 2 bases from J, with 8 bases between. The CDR3: CASSWKGNYGYTF. The CDR3 nucleotides are TGTGCCAGCAGTTGGAAAGGAAACTATGGCTACACCTTC.

This clonotype was observed a handful of times. The rearrangement joins TRBV19 to TRBJ2-7, with D possibly matching TRBD1 (6 bases). The length of the CDR3 is 13 residues. Germline values: CDR1 LNHDA, CDR2 SQIVND (reference sequence). The ends were cut back, 3 bases at V and 4 bases at J, with 10 bases in the middle. The CDR3 nucleotides read TGTGCCAGTAGTATGCCGGACAGATACGAGCAGTACTTC. Its translation: CASSMPDRYEQYF.

The chain is built from TRBV18 and TRBJ2-6, with D unclear. CDR3 length: 20 amino acids. The germline V and J ends were trimmed by 3 bases and 1 base, with 22 bases remaining between them. Germline CDR1 and CDR2: KGHSH and LQKENI. The CDR3 protein is CASSPFQWGGFQSGANVLTF. Written as DNA, the CDR3 is TGTGCCAGCTCACCCTTCCAGTGGGGTGGATTTCAGTCTGGGGCCAACGTCCTGACTTTC. Full variable domain (remainder filled in from reference TRBV18 and TRBJ2-6): NAGVMQNPRHLVRRRGQEARLRCSPMKGHSHVYWYRQLPEEGLKFMVYLQKENIIDESGMPKERFSAEFPKEGPSILRIQQVVRGDSAAYFCASSPFQWGGFQSGANVLTFGAGSRLTVL.

This clonotype was counted at least ten times. This chain joins TRBV4-2 and TRBJ1-6; D uncertain. This CDR3 comprises 18 residues. V lost 2 bases to trimming and J lost 0 bases, with 14 bases between them. In germline, CDR1 is LGHNA, CDR2 YNFKEQ. Written as DNA, the CDR3 is TGTGCCAGCAGCCAATTGGGTCTTGAGAACTCCTATAATTCACCCCTCCACTTT. Its protein product is CASSQLGLENSYNSPLHF.

The chain has TRBV27 and TRBJ1-5, with D uncertain. The CDR3 is made up of 14 amino acids. V was trimmed by 3 bases and J by 4 bases, leaving 10 bases between them. The germline gives CDR1 MNHEY, CDR2 SMNVEV (reference sequence). This CDR3 reads CASSFRALNQPQHF. The CDR3 nucleotides are TGTGCCAGCAGTTTTAGGGCCCTAAATCAGCCCCAGCATTTT.

The sample holds a few counts of this clonotype. V gene TRBV4-3 combines with J gene TRBJ2-7; either TRBD1 or TRBD2 may supply D (6 bases each). The germline V and J ends were trimmed by 1 base and 5 bases, with 21 bases remaining between them. The V gene's germline CDR1 is LGHNA and CDR2 YSLEER. This CDR3 has 17 residues. The chain's CDR3 is CASSQGQGLLGGNEQYF. In DNA form, the CDR3 reads TGCGCCAGCAGCCAAGGCCAAGGTCTGCTAGGGGGGAACGAGCAGTACTTC.

There are a few counts of this clonotype. The rearrangement links TRBV27 to TRBJ1-1; D gene ambiguous. This CDR3 is built from 15 residues. V lost 0 bases, J lost 0 bases, and 8 bases lay in between. Germline V gene data show CDR1 as MNHEY and CDR2 as SMNVEV (reference sequence). CDR3 loop: CASSLSRAMNTEAFF. Written as DNA, the CDR3 is TGTGCCAGCAGTTTATCAAGGGCCATGAACACTGAAGCTTTCTTT.

The J gene is TRBJ2-1, the V gene TRBV11-2, with D possibly being TRBD2 (6 bases). Germline V gives CDR1 SGHAT, CDR2 FQNNGV. The CDR3 loop spans 11 amino acids. V shed 3 bases and J shed 10 bases, with 7 bases lying between them. The CDR3 DNA reads as TGTGCCAGCAGCTTCCGGGAGGAGCAGTTCTTC. Protein product: CASSFREEQFF.

This chain uses TRBV9 with TRBJ2-1; 9 bases map to TRBD2. This CDR3 has 16 residues. CDR1 and CDR2 from the germline V gene are SGDLS and YYNGEE. With 2 bases clipped from V and 1 base from J, the junction kept 4 bases outside the gene matches. This chain's CDR3 is CASSVAGGISYNEQFF. The CDR3 region has the DNA TGTGCCAGCAGCGTCGCGGGAGGGATTTCCTACAATGAGCAGTTCTTC.

This clonotype was detected a few times. This chain connects TRBV27 to TRBJ1-2; D is perhaps TRBD1 (5 bases). The CDR3 contains 15 residues. Per the germline V gene, CDR1 is MNHEY and CDR2 is SMNVEV (reference sequence). Trimming shortened V by 3 bases and J by 6 bases, and 17 bases separated the two germline ends. CDR3 bases: TGTGCCAGCAGTTTCCCGGGGGGATCTCTGGATGGCTACACCTTC. Its translation is CASSFPGGSLDGYTF.

This clonotype has at least ten counts. V is TRBV29-1 and J is TRBJ1-2, with TRBD1 matching over 10 bases. Germline V gene data show CDR1 as SQVTM and CDR2 as ANQGSEA. The CDR3 extends over 13 amino acids. Trimming cost V 3 bases and J 4 bases; bases outside gene matches: 2. DNA of the CDR3: TGCAGCGTTGATGGGGACAGGGGCTATGGCTACACCTTC. Translation: CSVDGDRGYGYTF.

V and J are TRBV7-9 and TRBJ1-2; D call uncertain. Per the germline V gene, CDR1 is SEHNR and CDR2 is FQNEAQ (reference sequence). V was clipped by 10 bases and J by 0 bases, with 12 bases between them. The CDR3 is made up of 13 amino acids. CDR3 in DNA: TGTGCCACCCCGACCGAAGCTAACTATGGCTACACCTTC. Translation gives CATPTEANYGYTF.

This rearrangement joins TRBV5-1 to TRBJ1-1, with D possibly TRBD1 on 5 matching bases. Trimming removed 6 bases at V and 2 bases at J, with 20 bases between. Germline V gene sequence: CDR1 SGHRS, CDR2 YFSETQ. This CDR3 contains 16 residues. CDR3 protein: CASTSSLGDVNTEAFF. CDR3 in DNA: TGCGCCAGCACGAGCAGTTTGGGGGATGTAAACACTGAAGCTTTCTTT.

This clonotype was seen ten or more times. The chain joins TRBV4-3 to TRBJ2-7; D is undetermined. V lost 0 bases, J lost 0 bases, and 12 bases lay in between. The length of the CDR3 is 16 residues. Per the germline V gene, CDR1 is LGHNA and CDR2 is YSLEER. CDR3 loop: CASSQDKRMSSYEQYF. CDR3 nucleotide sequence: TGCGCCAGCAGCCAAGACAAGCGTATGAGCTCCTACGAGCAGTACTTC.

This clonotype was counted between two and nine times. CDR3 region: CASGSGYEQFF. The CDR3 region has the DNA TGTGCCAGTGGATCGGGCTATGAGCAGTTCTTC. This rearrangement joins TRBV4-2 to TRBJ2-1; unclear D gene. The CDR3 has 11 amino acids. V dropped 9 bases and J dropped 8 bases, with 11 bases sitting between them. Germline V CDR1 and CDR2: LGHNA, YNFKEQ.

This clonotype was detected many times. The V gene is TRBV9, the J gene TRBJ2-3, with D possibly being TRBD2 (6 bases). This CDR3 comprises 14 residues. In germline, CDR1 is SGDLS, CDR2 YYNGEE. The V gene lost 7 bases and the J gene lost 5 bases, with 17 bases spanning the gap. CDR3 amino acids: CASGEGGIVDTQYF. CDR3 DNA: TGTGCCAGCGGCGAAGGCGGGATTGTAGATACGCAGTATTTT.

This clonotype was detected only a few times. The CDR3 spells CASSLVAGGPREQFF. Written as DNA, the CDR3 is TGTGCCAGCAGTTTAGTAGCGGGAGGGCCAAGGGAGCAGTTCTTC. The genes are TRBV27 and TRBJ2-1; 11 bases are a match to TRBD2. CDR3 length: 15 amino acids. Per the germline V gene, CDR1 is MNHEY and CDR2 is SMNVEV (reference sequence). The V gene end was trimmed by 2 bases and the J gene end by 10 bases; junction bases not matched to a gene: 7.

The DNA of the CDR3 is TGTGCCACCAGCACTAGGACTAGCGGGAGTGCCGATACGCAGTATTTT. Its translation: CATSTRTSGSADTQYF. The genes are TRBV15 and TRBJ2-3, with 13 bases lining up with TRBD2. The J segment lost 6 bases and the V segment lost 4 bases, leaving 7 bases of the junction unmatched. The CDR3 is made up of 16 amino acids. In germline, CDR1 is LNHNV, CDR2 YYDKDF (reference sequence).

This clonotype was counted a few times. The chain combines TRBV20-1 with TRBJ2-3, with TRBD1 identical over 8 bases. Trimming removed 1 base from V and 2 bases from J; junction bases left unmatched: 8. From germline, CDR1 is DFQATT and CDR2 SNEGSKA (reference sequence). The CDR3 runs 16 residues. CDR3 protein: CSARGGTGINTDTQYF. CDR3 coding DNA: TGCAGTGCTAGAGGAGGGACAGGAATTAACACAGATACGCAGTATTTT.

This chain's CDR3 is CSARGEYPQGQYF. The CDR3 DNA follows: TGCAGTGCTAGGGGGGAGTATCCTCAGGGGCAGTACTTC. V gene TRBV20-1 combines with J gene TRBJ2-7; D is possibly TRBD1 or TRBD2 (5 bases each). V dropped 3 bases and J dropped 9 bases, with 18 bases sitting between them. The germline CDR1 and CDR2 sequences are DFQATT and SNEGSKA (reference sequence). The CDR3 extends over 13 amino acids.